The clone carrying this T cell receptor beta chain has a count of ten or more. Antigen specificity is unknown. Germline-derived CDR1 and CDR2 are SEHNR and FQNEAQ (reference sequence). This CDR3 has 12 residues. V was pared by 3 bases and J by 7 bases, with 7 bases between. The data derive from a study of T cell repertoires in cytomegalovirus infection. In the study overall: Evidence of both CMV infection and a matching HLA type came from public TCR beta signatures. Findings and limits, study-wide: Dominant in the ex vivo response were TCR beta clonotypes restricted by HLA-C and specific for CMV.

TCRdb passed the reads through MiXCR, listing each CDR3 protein once. The sample includes 150,000 to 190,000 distinct CDR3 sequences, around a quarter seen only once; the top ten take roughly 9.8%. This sequence was found in a human donor in good health (CMV status not recorded). Some clones in this sample may be carry-over from other donors' samples. The sequencing sample was made of PBMCs. The J gene is TRBJ2-1, the V gene TRBV7-9, with D unclear. In DNA form, the CDR3 reads TGTGCCAGCAGCTTGGCGGCTAATGAGCAGTTCTTC. It specifies CASSLAANEQFF.